This entry concerns a single T cell receptor (beta chain). Original processing notes: Scientists estimated how many nucleated cells there were by amplifying reference gene primers. Assay used: immunoSEQ multiplex PCR; TCRdb lists only in-frame clones, some missing. V and J calls and clone size follow that table, whereas D and trimming were derived from the DNA. The sample carries hundreds of thousands of clones, 88% recorded once. This entry belongs to a study of blood T cell repertoires in COVID-19. Germline V gene data show CDR1 as KGHSH and CDR2 as LQKENI. The ends were cut back, 2 bases at V and 4 bases at J, with 13 bases in the middle. The CDR3 loop spans 15 amino acids.

The sequence came from a man older than 75 with acute or convalescent COVID-19. The chain carries TRBV18 and TRBJ2-3, with TRBD1 as a possible D gene (6 bases). Sequences were obtained from peripheral blood. CDR3 in amino acids: CASSPFGGISDTQYF. The CDR3 nucleotides are TGTGCCAGCTCACCATTTGGGGGCATATCAGATACGCAGTATTTT.